Listed below are T cell receptor beta chains from one sample, sequenced in a study of OX40 agonist ivuxolimab in advanced cancers. Sequenced by immunoSEQ multiplex PCR; TCRdb stores in-frame clones only, minus some. The sample holds 21,000 or so clones, more than 75% seen once. Sequenced here: CD4+ or CD8+ T cells sorted from blood, sampled in a trial of the OX40 agonist ivuxolimab. The receptors stem from an adult with an advanced solid tumor such as melanoma, head and neck, liver or kidney cancer. Each CDR3 is given without its conserved first and last residue. A D gene is named only where the DNA matches it firmly.

>TRBV6-1|TRBJ1-1|TRBD1
ASSQTGLNTEAF
>TRBV15|TRBJ2-7|-
ATSREGLGPYEQY
>TRBV9|TRBJ2-5|TRBD2
ASSVGGRAPKETQY
>TRBV2|TRBJ1-3|TRBD1
ASSQNPRDRVNTIY
>TRBV7-9|TRBJ2-5|TRBD2
ASSLDPFSGGGREETQY
>TRBV28|TRBJ2-7|-
ASSPPRRLSYEQY
>TRBV28|TRBJ1-1|-
ASSLRRVEAEAF
>TRBV11-3|TRBJ2-1|TRBD2
ASSPRLKDGSGSYDEQF
>TRBV19|TRBJ2-3|TRBD2
ASQLAGGADTQY
>TRBV4-1|TRBJ2-2|-
ASGQPSRSNTGELF
>TRBV30|TRBJ1-1|-
AWSPGTVNTEAF
>TRBV2|TRBJ2-7|TRBD2
ATKGYLAGGDYEQY
>TRBV29-1|TRBJ1-1|-
SVVRGSYTEAF
>TRBV10-1|TRBJ1-3|-
ASSESRGNTIY
>TRBV6-1|TRBJ2-1|-
ASSETELHYNEQF
>TRBV4-1|TRBJ2-7|-
ASSQGSSSYEQY
>TRBV5-6|TRBJ2-4|-
ASSLPTEGESQY
>TRBV6-4|TRBJ2-2|-
ASSGSLTGELF
>TRBV4-1|TRBJ2-1|TRBD2
ASSQAGPGTTNNEQF
>TRBV14|TRBJ1-1|-
ASTAVGTNTEAF
>TRBV9|TRBJ2-7|-
ASSGSSYEQY
>TRBV11-2|TRBJ1-1|-
ASSTGGTEAF
>TRBV9|TRBJ2-5|TRBD2
ASSVGQFTSGQETQY
>TRBV27|TRBJ2-1|TRBD1
ASSLRTGGNDEQF
>TRBV10-2|TRBJ2-7|TRBD1
ASSVGTGGEQY
>TRBV29-1|TRBJ2-7|TRBD2
SVGWTSGSMYEQY
>TRBV19|TRBJ2-7|-
ASSIRGQEFREQY
>TRBV9|TRBJ2-7|TRBD2
ASSVGLAASYEQY
>TRBV6-5|TRBJ1-1|-
ASSSLTEAF
>TRBV19|TRBJ2-3|TRBD1
ASSTRTGGSGDTQY
>TRBV6-6|TRBJ2-7|TRBD2
ASLAGAYEQY
>TRBV27|TRBJ2-3|TRBD1
ASSLSTPGTATDTQY
>TRBV29-1|TRBJ2-3|-
SVEVAVEGSTDTQY
>TRBV6-5|TRBJ2-7|TRBD2
ASSERGVYEQY
>TRBV6-1|TRBJ2-7|TRBD1
ASRFTGTEVYEQY
>TRBV6-1|TRBJ2-7|-
ASKEQGQGYEQY
>TRBV7-9|TRBJ1-6|-
ASSPGAHNSPLH
>TRBV4-1|TRBJ2-2|-
ASSRLSTGELF
>TRBV6-5|TRBJ2-5|-
ASRGPQETQY
>TRBV9|TRBJ2-1|-
ASSVGSGVNEQF
>TRBV20-1|TRBJ2-5|-
SAREVADQY
>TRBV7-2|TRBJ2-7|-
ASSLMGAFY
>TRBV21-1|TRBJ2-7|-
AGKTGYEQY
>TRBV29-1|TRBJ2-7|-
SVEKIQGAEQY
>TRBV28|TRBJ2-7|TRBD1
ASSSPPGQGHHRYYEQY
>TRBV7-6|TRBJ2-1|TRBD2
ASSLARPNTENGTRGWGEQF